This T cell receptor (beta chain) is from a study of cytomegalovirus exposure and HLA in healthy donors. Amplification used 60 Vbeta primers and 13 Jbeta primers. Here immunoSEQ multiplex PCR was the method, and the copy in TCRdb shows in-frame clones only, minus some. This sample yields fewer than 200,000 clones, of which around nine tenths are seen a single time; under 0.95% belongs to the top ten. Study results and caveats: What a later analysis reportedly showed was that an Asian-associated ancestry cluster had fewer N-insertions than the approximately 700-donor mean. The study dropped some indistinguishable V segments, TRBV6-2 and TRBV6-3 among them. Within an earlier analysis, most TCR beta V segments proved productive either about 87% or about 30% of the time.

As for this clone: Its antigen remains unidentified.

Germline values: CDR1 LNHDA, CDR2 SQIVND (reference sequence). V was cut by 5 bases and J by 0 bases, with 15 bases left in between. The CDR3 spans 16 residues. The chain couples TRBV19 to TRBJ2-3; D is possibly TRBD2 (6 bases). The source is a woman in her twenties or thirties in good health and CMV-seronegative. The sequenced material came from PBMCs. In DNA, the CDR3 is TGTGCCAGTAGTCCTCTTCTAGCGCCTAGCACAGATACGCAGTATTTT. Its translation is CASSPLLAPSTDTQYF.